This TCR beta chain is drawn from a study of blood T cell repertoires in COVID-19. As for the study in general: Samples of COVID-19 (acute and convalescent) were obtained from the United States, Italy and Spain. Sources were T cells, B-cell-depleted T cells, or PBMCs; the material itself was cDNA or gDNA.

Original analysis: Estimation of nucleated cell counts relied on the amplification of reference gene primers. Method: immunoSEQ multiplex PCR; TCRdb's copy keeps in-frame clones and lacks some. The V and J calls and clone size come from that table; D and trimming were worked out from the DNA. Altogether roughly 220,000 clones are present, more than 70% being singletons, with the ten largest covering 3.5% to 5.5%. This CDR3 contains 22 residues. V gave up 3 bases and J gave up 4 bases; unmatched junction bases: 26. Germline CDR1 reads DFQATT; CDR2 reads SNEGSKA (reference sequence). This TCR was sampled from a man in his thirties or forties with acute COVID-19. The chain employs TRBV20-1 and TRBJ2-6; 8 bases are shared with TRBD1. The sequencing input was PBMCs or T cells enriched from blood (not recorded which). The CDR3 loop reads CSASPSPRTGSSSVQGANVLTF. The CDR3 region has the DNA TGCAGTGCTAGTCCCTCGCCGCGGACAGGGAGTAGCTCTGTTCAAGGGGCCAACGTCCTGACTTTC.